A single T cell receptor (beta chain) is shown here with its context. PCR was performed using 60 Vbeta and 13 Jbeta primers. Assay: immunoSEQ multiplex PCR; the TCRdb copy retains only in-frame clones and omits some. The data hold more than 150,000 clones, with 82% observed a single time. This sample is drawn from a study of cytomegalovirus exposure and HLA in healthy donors. The CDR3 has 16 residues. The receptor was derived from a man aged 35 to 55 in good health and CMV-seronegative. The J gene is TRBJ1-5, the V gene TRBV21-1; the D call TRBD1 from the table was never checked on the DNA. TRBV21-1 is described as a pseudogene. The material sequenced was PBMCs. Here the CDR3 reads CASSKGTNSGNQPQHF. CDR3 bases: TGTGCCAGCAGCAAAGGAACCAATTCAGGCAATCAGCCCCAGCATTTT.